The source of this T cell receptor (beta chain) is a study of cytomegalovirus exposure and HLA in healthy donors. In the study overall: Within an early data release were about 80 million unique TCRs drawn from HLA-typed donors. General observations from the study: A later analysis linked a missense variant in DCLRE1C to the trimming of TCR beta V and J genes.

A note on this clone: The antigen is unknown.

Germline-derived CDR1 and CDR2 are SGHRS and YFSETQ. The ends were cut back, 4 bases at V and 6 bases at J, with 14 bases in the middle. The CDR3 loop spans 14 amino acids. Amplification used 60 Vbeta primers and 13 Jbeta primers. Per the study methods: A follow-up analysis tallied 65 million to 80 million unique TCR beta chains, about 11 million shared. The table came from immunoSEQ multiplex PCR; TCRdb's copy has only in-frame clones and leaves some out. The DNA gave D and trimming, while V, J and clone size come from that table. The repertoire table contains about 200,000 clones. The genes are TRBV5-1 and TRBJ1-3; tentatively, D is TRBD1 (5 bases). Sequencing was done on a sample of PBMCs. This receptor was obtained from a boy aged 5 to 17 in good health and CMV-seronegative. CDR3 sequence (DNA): TGCGCCAGCAGCCCCAGGGCCTCGGAAAACACCATATATTTT. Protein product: CASSPRASENTIYF.